This T cell receptor beta chain was captured by sequencing in a study of blood T cell repertoires in COVID-19. Across the study: Italy, Spain and the United States were the sources of the convalescent and acute COVID-19 samples. PBMCs, B-cell-depleted T cells, or T cells provided the cDNA or gDNA that made up the material.

TCRdb's copy holds only in-frame clones and misses some; the assay was immunoSEQ multiplex PCR. The sample includes 150,000 or so clones, roughly 85% of them seen just once. The CDR3 has 14 residues. Losses at the gene ends were 1 base for V and 7 bases for J; bases not matched to a gene: 6. Per the germline V gene, CDR1 is SGHNT and CDR2 is YYREEE (reference sequence). The sample consisted of PBMCs or T cells enriched from blood (not recorded which). The chain is built from TRBV5-4 and TRBJ1-1; 8 bases align to TRBD1. The TCR sequence derives from a woman aged 50 to 65 who had recovered from COVID-19. The CDR3 region has the DNA TGTGCCAGCAGCTTGCAGGGGGCGAGAGGTGAAGCTTTCTTT. Its protein product is CASSLQGARGEAFF.